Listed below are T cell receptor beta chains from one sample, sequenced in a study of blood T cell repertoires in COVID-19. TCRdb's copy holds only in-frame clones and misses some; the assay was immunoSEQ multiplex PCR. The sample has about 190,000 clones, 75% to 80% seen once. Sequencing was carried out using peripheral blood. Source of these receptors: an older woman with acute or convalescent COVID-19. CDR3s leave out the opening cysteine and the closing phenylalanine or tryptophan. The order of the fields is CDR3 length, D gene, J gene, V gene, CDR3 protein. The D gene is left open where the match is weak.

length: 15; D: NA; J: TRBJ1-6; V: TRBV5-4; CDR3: ASSQLPGEGYNSPLH
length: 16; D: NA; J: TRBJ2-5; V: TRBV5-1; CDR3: ASSVSPAGTSTVETQY
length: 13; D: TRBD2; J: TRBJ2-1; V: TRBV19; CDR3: ASSVRAGWVGEQF
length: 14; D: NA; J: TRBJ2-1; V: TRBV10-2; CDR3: ASSVLLGGSYNEQF
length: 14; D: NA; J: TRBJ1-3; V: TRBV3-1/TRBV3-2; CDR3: ASSLTTGYSGNTIY
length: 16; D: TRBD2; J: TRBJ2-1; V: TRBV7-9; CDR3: ASSGRLAGVVPYNEQF
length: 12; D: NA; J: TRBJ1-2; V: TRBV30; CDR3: AWINPGKGYGYT
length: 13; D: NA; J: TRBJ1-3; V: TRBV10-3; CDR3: AISLTGNSGNTIY
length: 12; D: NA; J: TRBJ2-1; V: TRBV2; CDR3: AGKQGGAYNEQF
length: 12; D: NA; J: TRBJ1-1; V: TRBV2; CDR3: ASSEGVMNTEAF
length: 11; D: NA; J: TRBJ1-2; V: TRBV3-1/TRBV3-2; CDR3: ASSQDRGPGYT
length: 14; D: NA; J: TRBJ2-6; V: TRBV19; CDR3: ASSIFGASGANVLT
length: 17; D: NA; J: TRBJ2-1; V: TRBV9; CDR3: ASSVASGRGLFAVNEQF
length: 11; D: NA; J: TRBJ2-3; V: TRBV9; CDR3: ASSRQETDTQY
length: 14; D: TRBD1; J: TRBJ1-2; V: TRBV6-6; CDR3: ASGRLPGQGARGYT
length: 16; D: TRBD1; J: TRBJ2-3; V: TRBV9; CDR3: ASSVEIPGGGRADTQY
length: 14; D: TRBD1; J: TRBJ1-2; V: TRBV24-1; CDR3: ATSDSATGVNYGYT
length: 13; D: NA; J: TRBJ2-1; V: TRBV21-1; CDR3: ASSKALRVKQQQF
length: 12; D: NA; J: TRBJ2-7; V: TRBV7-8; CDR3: ASSLGDFSYEQY
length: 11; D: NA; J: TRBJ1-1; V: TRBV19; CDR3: ASSLRQVTEAF
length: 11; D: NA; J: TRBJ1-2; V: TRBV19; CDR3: ASSRTPNYGYT
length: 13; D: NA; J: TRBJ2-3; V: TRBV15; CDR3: ATSRVLLDTDTQY
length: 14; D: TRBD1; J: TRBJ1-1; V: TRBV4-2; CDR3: ASSQDRDRGGTEAF
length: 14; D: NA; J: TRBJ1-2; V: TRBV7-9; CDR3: ASSFDTEPLAYGYT
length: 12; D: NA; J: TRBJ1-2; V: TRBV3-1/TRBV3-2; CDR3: ASSQEVIGYGYT
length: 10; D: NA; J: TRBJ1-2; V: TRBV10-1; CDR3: ASSSGSVGYT
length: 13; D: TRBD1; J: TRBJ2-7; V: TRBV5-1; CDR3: ASSLDLGQLYEQY
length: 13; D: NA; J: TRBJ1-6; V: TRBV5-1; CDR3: ASSLEPGMDSPLH
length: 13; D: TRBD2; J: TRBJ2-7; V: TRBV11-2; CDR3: ASSPISGIAYEQY
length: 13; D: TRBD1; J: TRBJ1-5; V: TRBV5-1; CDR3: ASSLTGGSNQPQH
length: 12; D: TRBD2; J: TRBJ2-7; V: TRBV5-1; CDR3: ASSPLGGTYEQY
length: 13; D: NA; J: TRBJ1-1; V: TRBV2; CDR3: ASSEERTLNTEAF
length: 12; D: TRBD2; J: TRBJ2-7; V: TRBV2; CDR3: ASKFGGSTYEQY
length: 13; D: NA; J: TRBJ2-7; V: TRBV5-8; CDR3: ASSLVLARTYEQY
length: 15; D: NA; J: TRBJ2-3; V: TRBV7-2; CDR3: ASSSTQPDYLVDTQY
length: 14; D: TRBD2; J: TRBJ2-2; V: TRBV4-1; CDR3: ASSQGGGSFTGELF
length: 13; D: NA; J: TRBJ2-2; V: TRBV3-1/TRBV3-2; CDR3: ASSPSGVDKFELF
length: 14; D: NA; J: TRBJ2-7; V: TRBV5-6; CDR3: ASSDLGADSSYEQY
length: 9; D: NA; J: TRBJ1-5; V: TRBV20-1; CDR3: SLGGERPQH
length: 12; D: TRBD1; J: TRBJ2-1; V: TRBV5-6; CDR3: ASSLGDSLNEQF
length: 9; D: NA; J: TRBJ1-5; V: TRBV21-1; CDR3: ASSKNLRRA
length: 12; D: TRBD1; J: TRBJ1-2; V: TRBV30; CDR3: AWRRGRGQSGYT
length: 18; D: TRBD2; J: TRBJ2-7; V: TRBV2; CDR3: ASRHHGTSGSRGRSYEQY
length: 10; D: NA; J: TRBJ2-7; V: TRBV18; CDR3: ASSAEGYEQY
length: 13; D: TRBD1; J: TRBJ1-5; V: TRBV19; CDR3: ASSTGTGVHQPQH
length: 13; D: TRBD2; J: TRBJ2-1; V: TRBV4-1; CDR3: ASSQVRSGSGRKF
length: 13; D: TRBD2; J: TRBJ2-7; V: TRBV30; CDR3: AWSVGLAGAYEQY
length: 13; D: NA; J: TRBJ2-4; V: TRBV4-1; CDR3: ASSQVERLGNIQY
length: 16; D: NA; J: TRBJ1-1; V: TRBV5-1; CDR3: ASSLAPFGGTTNTEAF
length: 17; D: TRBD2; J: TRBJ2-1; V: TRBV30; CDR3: AWSGGLAGVYPSYNEQF
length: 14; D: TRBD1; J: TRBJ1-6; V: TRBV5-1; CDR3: ASSINGQGSNSPLH
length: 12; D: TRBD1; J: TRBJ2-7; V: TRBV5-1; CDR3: ASSSATGDYEQY
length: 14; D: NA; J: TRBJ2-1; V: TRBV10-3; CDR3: AISVDISLVYNEQF
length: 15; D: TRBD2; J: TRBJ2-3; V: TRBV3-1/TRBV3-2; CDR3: ASTGGLAGASTDTQY